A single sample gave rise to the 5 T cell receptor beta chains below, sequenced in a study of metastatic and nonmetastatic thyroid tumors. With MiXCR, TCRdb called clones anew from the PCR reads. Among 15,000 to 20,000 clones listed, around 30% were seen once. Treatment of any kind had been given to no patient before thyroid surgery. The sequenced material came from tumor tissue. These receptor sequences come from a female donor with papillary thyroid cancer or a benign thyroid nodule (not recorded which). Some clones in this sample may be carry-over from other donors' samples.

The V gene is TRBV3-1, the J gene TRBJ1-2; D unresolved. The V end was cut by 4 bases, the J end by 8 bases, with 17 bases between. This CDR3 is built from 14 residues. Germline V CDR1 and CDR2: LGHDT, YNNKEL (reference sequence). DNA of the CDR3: TGTGCCAGCAGCCTCCACGGGAATCCTGGCGGCTACACCTTC. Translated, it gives CASSLHGNPGGYTF.

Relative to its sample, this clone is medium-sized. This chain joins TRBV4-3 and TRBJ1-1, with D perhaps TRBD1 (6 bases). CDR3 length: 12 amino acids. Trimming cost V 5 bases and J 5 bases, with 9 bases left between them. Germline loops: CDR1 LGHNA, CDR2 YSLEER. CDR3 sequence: CASSSGQTEAFF. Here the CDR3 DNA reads TGCGCCAGCAGCTCGGGACAAACTGAAGCTTTCTTT.

CDR3 sequence reads: CASTRGRGYEQYF. CDR3 coding DNA: TGTGCCAGCACCCGGGGCAGGGGGTACGAGCAGTACTTC. The chain employs TRBV2 and TRBJ2-7; 7 nucleotides agree with TRBD1. V was pared by 7 bases and J by 4 bases, with 7 bases of the junction left unmatched. The CDR3 runs to 13 residues. The germline CDR1 and CDR2 sequences are SNHLY and FYNNEI.

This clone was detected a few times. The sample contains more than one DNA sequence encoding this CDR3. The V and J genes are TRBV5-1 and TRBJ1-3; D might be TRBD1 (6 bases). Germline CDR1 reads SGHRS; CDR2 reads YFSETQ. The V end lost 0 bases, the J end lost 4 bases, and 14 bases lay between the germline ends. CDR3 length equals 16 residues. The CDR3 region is CASSLGGPGTGNTIYF. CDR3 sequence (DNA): TGCGCCAGCAGCTTGGGCGGTCCTGGGACAGGAAACACCATATATTTT.

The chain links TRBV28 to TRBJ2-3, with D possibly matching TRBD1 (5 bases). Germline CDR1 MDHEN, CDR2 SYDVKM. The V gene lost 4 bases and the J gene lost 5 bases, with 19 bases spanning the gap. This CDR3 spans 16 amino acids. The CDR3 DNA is TGTGCCAGCAGTTCCACATCGACAGTGGGTGAAGATACGCAGTATTTT. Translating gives CASSSTSTVGEDTQYF.